These 24 T cell receptor beta chains were sequenced from one sample in a study of PD-L1 blockade in urothelial cancer. The sample's time point: pretreatment peripheral blood. Libraries were prepared by immunoSEQ multiplex PCR; TCRdb keeps only in-frame clonotypes and omits some of them. The table shows almost 50,000 clones, with around four fifths occurring only once. This specimen was PBMCs, taken around atezolizumab (anti-PD-L1) treatment. These receptors were obtained from a man in his sixties or seventies with urothelial cancer.

This chain joins TRBV2 and TRBJ1-5; D might be TRBD1 (6 bases). Trimming removed 10 bases from V and 2 bases from J, with 15 bases in between. Looked up from germline, CDR1 is SNHLY and CDR2 is FYNNEI. The CDR3 length is 14 residues. The CDR3 coding sequence is TGTGCCACCAGGGGAGGGGAAGGCAATCAGCCCCAGCATTTT. Its translation is CATRGGEGNQPQHF.

The rearrangement joins TRBV19 to TRBJ1-6; weak D call: TRBD1 (5 bases). V dropped 4 bases and J dropped 10 bases, with 11 bases sitting between them. The CDR3 runs 13 residues. Germline lookup yields CDR1 LNHDA and CDR2 SQIVND (reference sequence). The CDR3, as DNA: TGTGCCAGTAGTAAAGGGTCAGGGTCACCCCTCCACTTT. Encoded protein: CASSKGSGSPLHF.

V and J are TRBV10-3 and TRBJ1-3, with 9 bases identical to TRBD1. The CDR3 spans 14 residues. CDR1 and CDR2 from the germline V gene are ENHRY and SYGVKD. After removal of 5 bases from V and 7 bases from J, the junction contained 6 bases not matched to a gene. The CDR3 nucleotides are TGTGCCATCAGTCTGACAGGGGGGTTGAACACCATATATTTT. This codes for CAISLTGGLNTIYF.

This clone was counted only a few times. The chain recombines TRBV4-3 with TRBJ2-3; 13 nucleotides line up with TRBD2. CDR1 is LGHNA and CDR2 is YSLEER in the germline V gene. This CDR3 is built from 16 residues. V was clipped by 4 bases and J by 10 bases; unmatched bases: 11. CDR3 nucleotides: TGCGCCAGCAGCCCAGGACTAGCGGGAGTCGGGGTTTCGCAGTATTTT. Its translation: CASSPGLAGVGVSQYF.

The genes are TRBV7-6 and TRBJ1-5; perhaps TRBD1 as D (5 bases). The CDR3 consists of 14 residues. CDR1 SGHVS and CDR2 FNYEAQ come from the germline V gene. V was shortened by 5 bases and J by 3 bases, with 11 bases between the two germline ends. CDR3 bases: TGTGCCAGCAGCATACAGGATTTCAATCAGCCCCAGCATTTT. It is translated as CASSIQDFNQPQHF.

The CDR3 DNA follows: TGTGCCAGTAGTATACAGGGGGGCAATCAGCCCCAGCATTTT. Protein: CASSIQGGNQPQHF. The V and J genes are TRBV19 and TRBJ1-5; 7 bases match TRBD1. This CDR3 has 14 residues. Germline assignment: CDR1 LNHDA and CDR2 SQIVND (reference sequence). The trim removed 2 bases at V and 2 bases at J, leaving 0 bases unmatched. Full variable domain (rest looked up from reference TRBV19 and TRBJ1-5): DGGITQSPKYLFRKEGQNVTLSCEQNLNHDAMYWYRQDPGQGLRLIYYSQIVNDFQKGDIAEGYSVSREKKESFPLTVTSAQKNPTAFYLCASSIQGGNQPQHFGDGTRLSIL.

The rearrangement links TRBV18 to TRBJ2-3; D perhaps matches TRBD1 (6 bases). The V gene's germline CDR1 is KGHSH and CDR2 LQKENI. V lost 2 bases and J lost 0, with 12 bases in between. The CDR3 totals 16 residues. The DNA for the CDR3 is TGTGCCAGCTCACCAAGGACAGCGTCTAGCACAGATACGCAGTATTTT. Its translation: CASSPRTASSTDTQYF.

This clone was picked up a small number of times. The CDR3 is CASSAGQGHTEAFF. CDR3 in DNA: TGTGCCAGCAGCGCTGGACAGGGGCACACTGAAGCTTTCTTT. The chain joins TRBV7-9 to TRBJ1-1; 9 bases are a match to TRBD1. J lost 3 bases, V lost 5 bases, and 4 bases had no gene match. CDR3 length equals 14 residues. From germline, CDR1 is SEHNR and CDR2 FQNEAQ (reference sequence).

The CDR3: CASSGDPRGGAETQYF. Written as DNA, the CDR3 is TGCGCCAGCAGCGGGGATCCCAGGGGAGGGGCTGAGACCCAGTACTTC. The chain links TRBV5-1 to TRBJ2-5, with D possibly TRBD2 on 7 matching bases. V lost 4 bases and J 5 bases, leaving 21 bases between the germline ends. The CDR3 has 16 amino acids. Germline loops: CDR1 SGHRS, CDR2 YFSETQ. The whole variable domain, filled in from reference TRBV5-1 and TRBJ2-5, reads KAGVTQTPRYLIKTRGQQVTLSCSPISGHRSVSWYQQTPGQGLQFLFEYFSETQRNKGNFPGRFSGRQFSNSRSEMNVSTLELGDSALYLCASSGDPRGGAETQYFGPGTRLLVL.

The chain recombines TRBV5-1 with TRBJ2-5; no reliable D call. This CDR3 is built from 15 residues. The germline V gene has CDR1 SGHRS and CDR2 YFSETQ. Deletions cut 4 bases from V and 5 bases from J, with 18 bases between. CDR3 region: CASSPSSLFTETQYF. CDR3 in DNA: TGCGCCAGCAGCCCCTCCTCGCTATTTACCGAGACCCAGTACTTC.

A few counts support this clone. The J gene is TRBJ2-1, the V gene TRBV7-3; D call uncertain. This CDR3 spans 13 amino acids. Germline lookup yields CDR1 SGHTA and CDR2 FQGTGA. V was cut by 0 bases and J by 5 bases, with 5 bases left in between. This CDR3 reads CASSLTRNNEQFF. CDR3 DNA: TGTGCCAGCAGCTTAACCAGGAACAATGAGCAGTTCTTC.

The chain combines TRBV4-1 with TRBJ1-2, with 8 bases matching TRBD1. V lost 5 bases, J lost 8 bases, and 13 bases stayed unmatched. Germline V gene lookup returns CDR1 MGHRA and CDR2 YSYEKL. CDR3 length equals 15 residues. The CDR3 sequence: CASSSTGGEMRGYTF. The CDR3 nucleotides read TGCGCCAGCAGCTCTACAGGGGGTGAGATGAGGGGCTACACCTTC.

The chain couples TRBV5-4 to TRBJ2-7, with a tentative D call TRBD2 (7 bases). Germline CDR1 is SGHNT and CDR2 is YYREEE (reference sequence). Trimming left V 3 bases short and J 6 bases short, with 19 bases between. This CDR3 has 15 residues. CDR3 residues: CASSSGGSGAREQYF. The CDR3 bases are TGTGCCAGCAGCTCGGGGGGCTCGGGGGCTCGCGAGCAGTACTTC.

This clone turned up a few times. The genes are TRBV5-6 and TRBJ1-1; D not certain. Per germline, CDR1 SGHDT and CDR2 YYEEEE. The V and J ends lost 4 bases and 7 bases respectively, with 14 bases between them. CDR3 length: 13 amino acids. The CDR3 protein is CASSPHPGSEAFF. For the CDR3, the DNA is TGTGCCAGCAGCCCCCACCCGGGAAGTGAAGCTTTCTTT.

V usage is TRBV5-6 and J usage is TRBJ2-5, with D tentatively TRBD1 (6 bases). The germline V gene encodes CDR1 SGHDT and CDR2 YYEEEE. This CDR3 spans 16 amino acids. V gave up 0 bases and J gave up 0 bases, with 12 bases separating them. This CDR3 reads CASSLESGANQETQYF. As DNA, the CDR3 is TGTGCCAGCAGCTTGGAGTCAGGGGCCAACCAAGAGACCCAGTACTTC.

The CDR3 loop reads CASSLWKTGGTYNEQFF. CDR3 nucleotides: TGTGCCAGCAGTTTATGGAAGACAGGGGGAACGTACAATGAGCAGTTCTTC. The chain joins TRBV28 to TRBJ2-1; the match to TRBD1 covers 9 bases. The germline gives CDR1 MDHEN, CDR2 SYDVKM. The CDR3 consists of 17 residues. J lost 4 bases, V lost 0 bases, and 7 bases had no gene match.

This chain uses TRBV11-2 with TRBJ2-1; 10 bases fit TRBD1. Trimming took 4 bases from V and 6 from J; bases not matched to a gene: 6. The CDR3 has 15 residues. From germline, CDR1 is SGHAT and CDR2 FQNNGV. In nucleotides, the CDR3 is TGTGCCAGCAGCTATGGGACAGGGGATCTCAATGAGCAGTTCTTC. Residues: CASSYGTGDLNEQFF.

This chain connects TRBV27 to TRBJ2-7; 8 bases agree with TRBD2. From germline, CDR1 is MNHEY and CDR2 SMNVEV (reference sequence). The CDR3 runs to 17 residues. V trimming: 4 bases; J trimming: 4 bases; junction bases outside the gene matches: 15. Written as DNA, the CDR3 is TGTGCCAGCAGTTCACGTTCCCGGGGAGCGGGAGTTTACGAGCAGTACTTC. This gives the protein CASSSRSRGAGVYEQYF.

This chain links TRBV6-5 with TRBJ2-7, with 11 bases matching TRBD1. CDR1 and CDR2 from the germline V gene are MNHEY and SVGAGI. J gave up 5 bases and V 9 bases, and 12 bases lay outside the gene matches. The CDR3 contains 15 residues. DNA for the CDR3: TGTGCCAGTCAGCCACGGACAGGGGGCTACCACGAGCAGTACTTC. Protein: CASQPRTGGYHEQYF.

This clone was detected a few times. The chain employs TRBV12-2 and TRBJ1-6; TRBD1, the table's D call, was not compared with the DNA. TRBV12-2 is described as a pseudogene. The CDR3 spans 19 residues. The CDR3 reads CASRPEGRRRDRLHSPLHF. CDR3 bases: TGTGCAAGTCGCCCCGAGGGCAGACGGAGGGACAGGTTACATTCACCCCTCCACTTT.

This clone was counted a single time. The V call is TRBV7-8, the J call TRBJ2-1; 12 bases are a match to TRBD2. Per the germline V gene, CDR1 is SGHVS and CDR2 is FQNEAQ. V was pared by 5 bases and J by 9 bases, with 8 bases of the junction left unmatched. CDR3 length: 15 amino acids. CDR3 bases: TGTGCCAGCAGCCCCCTAGCGGGGGGGCGGGTTGAGCAGTTCTTC. Translation: CASSPLAGGRVEQFF.

On this clone: Other nucleotide sequences in the sample specify the same CDR3. The chain carries TRBV19 and TRBJ1-1; a weak D match, TRBD1 (5 bases). Trimming removed 1 base at V and 4 bases at J, with 10 bases between. The germline CDR1 and CDR2 sequences are LNHDA and SQIVND (reference sequence). The length of the CDR3 is 14 residues. The CDR3: CASSIALGGTEAFF. In DNA, the CDR3 is TGTGCCAGTAGTATAGCCCTGGGGGGCACTGAAGCTTTCTTT.

The chain is built from TRBV18 and TRBJ1-1; weak D call: TRBD1 (5 bases). The V gene lost 1 base and the J gene lost 8 bases, with 11 bases spanning the gap. Germline V CDR1 and CDR2: KGHSH, LQKENI. The CDR3 has 13 residues. Here the CDR3 DNA reads TGTGCCAGCTCACCACTCACGGGGGAGGAAGCTTTCTTT. It yields the protein CASSPLTGEEAFF.

The chain couples TRBV28 to TRBJ1-5; D is uncertain. Trimming shortened V by 5 bases and J by 11 bases, and 16 bases separated the two germline ends. CDR1 and CDR2 (germline): MDHEN, SYDVKM. The CDR3 runs to 13 residues. The CDR3, as DNA: TGTGCCAGCAGTCCATCTCGTATCGCAGCCCAGCATTTT. The encoded protein is CASSPSRIAAQHF.